The 14 T cell receptor beta chains below come from one sample, sequenced in a study of OX40 agonist ivuxolimab in advanced cancers. Here immunoSEQ multiplex PCR was the method, and the copy in TCRdb shows in-frame clones only, minus some. This table has roughly 66,000 clones, approximately 78% appearing once. The starting material was CD4+ or CD8+ T cells sorted from blood, obtained in a trial of the OX40 agonist ivuxolimab. The receptor source for this set is an adult with an advanced solid tumor such as melanoma, head and neck, liver or kidney cancer.

The J gene is TRBJ2-5, the V gene TRBV11-2, with D possibly being TRBD1 or TRBD2 (5 bases each). V gave up 5 bases and J gave up 2 bases, with 18 bases separating them. The CDR3 spans 16 residues. Germline V gene sequence: CDR1 SGHAT, CDR2 FQNNGV. CDR3 residues: CASSHGTDYMQETQYF. The CDR3 DNA reads TGTGCCAGCAGCCATGGGACCGATTACATGCAAGAGACCCAGTACTTC.

The chain has TRBV6-5 and TRBJ2-1; D may correspond to TRBD1 or TRBD2 (5 bases each). V lost 0 bases and J lost 10, with 13 bases in between. The CDR3 runs 14 residues. Germline loops: CDR1 MNHEY, CDR2 SVGAGI. CDR3: CASSYSNGGKEQFF. The CDR3 DNA sequence: TGTGCCAGCAGTTACTCGAATGGGGGAAAGGAGCAGTTCTTC.

J is TRBJ1-4 and V is TRBV28, with D unclear. Germline V gene data show CDR1 as MDHEN and CDR2 as SYDVKM. The CDR3 spans 15 residues. The V end lost 2 bases, the J end lost 0 bases, and 7 bases lay between the germline ends. The CDR3 DNA sequence: TGTGCCAGCAGTTTAGGGAGAACAACTAATGAAAAACTGTTTTTT. Amino acid sequence: CASSLGRTTNEKLFF.

The chain recombines TRBV6-5 with TRBJ1-5, with a tentative D call TRBD1 (5 bases). The CDR3 runs to 14 residues. The ends were cut back, 0 bases at V and 6 bases at J, with 9 bases in the middle. Germline V gives CDR1 MNHEY, CDR2 SVGAGI. The CDR3 protein is CASSYSGGGQPQHF. The CDR3 DNA reads TGTGCCAGCAGTTACTCGGGGGGAGGTCAGCCCCAGCATTTT.

The chain has TRBV5-1 and TRBJ2-2, with D possibly being TRBD1 (5 bases). CDR3 length equals 15 residues. Between the trimmed V and J ends, which lost 0 bases and 4 bases, there was a span of 10 bases. The germline V gene encodes CDR1 SGHRS and CDR2 YFSETQ. The CDR3 loop is CASSLVAGPTGELFF. CDR3 in DNA: TGCGCCAGCAGCTTGGTGGCAGGGCCCACCGGGGAGCTGTTTTTT.

V and J are TRBV7-9 and TRBJ1-2; D unresolved. CDR1 is SEHNR, CDR2 FQNEAQ, per germline (reference sequence). The V and J ends lost 1 base and 4 bases respectively, with 13 bases between them. CDR3 size: 15 residues. The CDR3 bases are TGTGCCAGCAGCTTAGTCCGTGGCTACTCCTATGGCTACACCTTC. Translation gives CASSLVRGYSYGYTF.

This clone has only a few counts. This chain uses TRBV15 with TRBJ1-3; D gene unclear. The V gene lost 1 base and the J gene lost 0 bases, with 16 bases spanning the gap. Germline V CDR1 and CDR2: LNHNV, YYDKDF (reference sequence). The CDR3 totals 18 residues. The CDR3 loop is CATSRAGAGGISGNTIYF. As DNA, the CDR3 is TGTGCCACCAGCAGAGCTGGCGCAGGTGGGATCTCTGGAAACACCATATATTTT.

The V and J genes are TRBV6-5 and TRBJ1-5; D unresolved. Trimming removed 9 bases from V and 2 bases from J, with 2 bases in between. The CDR3 spans 10 residues. Germline V gene data show CDR1 as MNHEY and CDR2 as SVGAGI. Here the CDR3 DNA reads TGTGCCAGTGGCAATCAGCCCCAGCATTTT. This encodes CASGNQPQHF.

The J gene is TRBJ1-1, the V gene TRBV5-1; tentative D call: TRBD1 (6 bases). CDR3 length: 13 amino acids. The V end lost 0 bases, the J end lost 9 bases, and 12 bases lay between the germline ends. Per the germline V gene, CDR1 is SGHRS and CDR2 is YFSETQ. Here the CDR3 reads CASSLGDTSQAFF. In DNA form, the CDR3 reads TGCGCCAGCAGCTTGGGGGACACATCCCAAGCTTTCTTT.

This clone was counted a few times. The rearrangement uses TRBV2 and TRBJ1-6, with D unresolved. V was clipped by 5 bases and J by 9 bases, with 20 bases between them. CDR3 size: 16 residues. CDR1 is SNHLY and CDR2 is FYNNEI in the germline V gene. CDR3 coding DNA: TGTGCCAGCAGTAGCCGGGCCCCTGCCGGTGGTTCACCCCTCCACTTT. It specifies CASSSRAPAGGSPLHF.

This chain joins TRBV5-4 and TRBJ2-4; 8 nucleotides agree with TRBD2. The CDR3 has 15 amino acids. Per germline, CDR1 SGHNT and CDR2 YYREEE (reference sequence). J lost 0 bases, V lost 4 bases, and 3 bases had no gene match. CDR3 coding DNA: TGTGCCAGCAGCGTCGGGGGGGAAGCCAAAAACATTCAGTACTTC. Translation gives CASSVGGEAKNIQYF.

This clone was observed a few times. The CDR3 DNA is TGTGCCAGCAACCAGCTAGTGTCTTCCGAGCAGTACGTC. This gives the protein CASNQLVSSEQYV. The chain couples TRBV5-5 to TRBJ2-7; no clear D gene. Between the trimmed V and J ends, which lost 6 bases and 6 bases, there was a span of 16 bases. This CDR3 spans 13 amino acids. Per the germline V gene, CDR1 is SGHKS and CDR2 is YYEKEE (reference sequence).

V is TRBV5-4 and J is TRBJ1-2; no clear D. V shed 2 bases and J shed 1 base, with 6 bases lying between them. This CDR3 spans 13 amino acids. Germline lookup yields CDR1 SGHNT and CDR2 YYREEE (reference sequence). This chain's CDR3 is CASSFLGNYGYTF. The DNA for the CDR3 is TGTGCCAGCAGCTTCTTGGGTAACTATGGCTACACCTTC.

The chain is built from TRBV29-1 and TRBJ2-1, with TRBD1 matching 10 bases. The CDR3 consists of 13 residues. Germline-derived CDR1 and CDR2 are SQVTM and ANQGSEA. J was trimmed by 4 bases and V by 5 bases; bases with no gene match: 2. CDR3: CSVRTGGYNEQFF. In DNA, the CDR3 is TGCAGCGTTCGGACAGGGGGGTACAATGAGCAGTTCTTC.